Detailed here is one T cell receptor beta chain. The antigen it binds to is not known. Qualities for individual bases were not recorded, and no much larger clone is one base off. Whole blood was collected in K2EDTA tubes by collaborating institutions according to the institutions' own protocols. For TCRbeta analysis, collaborators shipped samples in one of three forms: frozen whole blood, isolated PBMCs, or DNA extracted from either of those sample types. The sample comes from a study of blood T cell repertoires in COVID-19 (dated by TCRdb to the early 2020s). Concerning the study at large: Collaborator samples came from the United States, Italy and Spain and covered acute and convalescent phases of COVID-19. Where HLA class I and class II types were available, the types were taken from metadata supplied by the sample provider, not from assay-based typing. Samples came from the ongoing ImmuneRACE study (first 160 participants) plus 1,254 subjects from 6 global collaborators. A de-identified subject ID, COVID-19 status, age in years and sex were almost always included in the sample metadata. The dataset comprised deeply sampled blood TCRbeta repertoires from subjects exposed to, actively infected with, or recovered from COVID-19. The repertoires were made available in a free public database intended to serve as a resource for research on the immune response to SARS-CoV-2. The material from the prospective study consisted of cDNA or gDNA derived from T cells, B-cell-depleted T cells, or PBMCs.

Paper-wide results and their limitations: How much clinical and demographic metadata was included differed by source and by participant, and the metadata was provided uncurated.

Sequences MNHNS (CDR1) and SASEGT (CDR2) are obtained from the germline V gene. Its CDR3 holds 15 amino acids, cysteine through phenylalanine. This entry keeps only the CDR3 DNA: 45 bases, framed from base 1. V is cut by 2 bases and J by 8 bases, and the space between the germline ends is 13 bases. The immunoSEQ Assay, a bias-controlled multiplex PCR, was used to amplify TCRbeta CDR3 regions from genomic DNA. On the authors' methods: The number of nucleated cells in each sample was estimated by amplification of reference gene primers within the assay. Sequence reads were collapsed and filtered to measure the absolute abundance of every unique TCRbeta CDR3 rearrangement. Productive Simpson clonality was computed per sample as the square root of Simpson's diversity index over productive rearrangements. TCRdb carries this immuneACCESS record with in-frame sequences only. Its versions omit some clonotypes, under half of them owing to an unresolved V gene in the studies checked, with the rest unexplained. The V and J calls and clone size are taken from that table; D and trimming were inferred from the DNA. The sample table records just under 150,000 clones; over 65% of these occur just once. The ten most abundant clones make up about 5.1% of the sample.

The sample consisted of peripheral blood. The sequence derives from a human donor in a cohort sampled during active COVID-19. This chain is built from TRBV6-1 and TRBJ1-6, with a weak D call of TRBD1 (5 bases match). The CDR3 reads CASSELGGGDSPLHF. The base sequence is TGTGCCAGCAGTGAATTGGGGGGTGGGGATTCACCCCTCCACTTT.